This T cell receptor (beta chain) appears in the sequencing data of a study of response to subunit inactivated influenza vaccine. The germline V gene has CDR1 SGHVS and CDR2 FQNEAQ. V shed 4 bases, J shed 1 base, and the junction held 3 bases outside the gene matches. The CDR3 is made up of 14 amino acids. TCRdb re-analysed the RT-PCR reads in MiXCR, keeping a single row per CDR3 protein. Of 150,000 to 200,000 distinct CDR3 sequences detected, approximately 12% appear once; the ten largest clones hold approximately 30%. This clonotype has just a few counts. The same data also went into a second study, on T cells expressing NK-cell markers. This second study says: What made the TCR beta cDNA was 5'RACE template switching with UMIs. CD8+ T cells in over 5 donors included dominant NKG2C+ clonotypes at roughly 1.0-8%. Leadership of the CD3+CD56-NKG2C+ fraction also belonged to these clonotypes in a few donors.

The TCR was taken from a man aged 50 to 59 who received an inactivated influenza vaccine. Source: CD8+ T cells sorted from PBMCs, taken approximately 13 days after vaccination. The chain uses TRBV7-8 and TRBJ1-1; 7 positions agree with TRBD1. In nucleotides, the CDR3 is TGTGCCAGCAGCTCGGGACAGACGAACACTGAAGCTTTCTTT. Its translation: CASSSGQTNTEAFF.